Given below is one T cell receptor beta chain in context. The antigen remains unidentified. This entry comes from a study of STAT5B mutations in CD4+ large granular lymphocyte leukemia. Study observations and caveats: Compared with healthy controls (2/35), patient top clones favored TRBV06 (8/27).

Per the germline V gene, CDR1 is LGHNA and CDR2 is YNFKEQ. The CDR3 runs to 15 residues. The V end was cut by 5 bases, the J end by 3 bases, with 13 bases between. The survey-level immunoSEQ assay was used. Assay used: immunoSEQ multiplex PCR; TCRdb lists only in-frame clones, some missing. This table has 30,000 to 35,000 clones, approximately 71% appearing once. The chain recombines TRBV4-2 with TRBJ1-4; the D is unclear. Sequencing was carried out using CD4+ T cells from blood buffy coats. The sequence was obtained from a human donor in good health. Here the CDR3 DNA reads TGTGCCAGCAGCTTGGGAGGGAAGGCTAATGAAAAACTGTTTTTT. It is translated as CASSLGGKANEKLFF.